This T cell receptor (beta chain) comes out of a study of regulatory T cells in long-lasting Graves disease. This clonotype occurred many times. Time point indicated: persistent/refractory GD, antithyroid drugs over 5 years with positive TRAb. Construction of the TCR library relied on RNA isolated from PBMCs. Unmatched junction bases numbered 5, after V lost 3 bases and J lost 1 base. The CDR3 length is 15 residues. From germline, CDR1 is DFQATT and CDR2 SNEGSKA (reference sequence). Building the TCR beta libraries relied on iRepertoire HTBI primers, and CDR3 regions underwent Arm-PCR. TCRdb re-derived calls from the multiplex PCR reads in MiXCR, one entry per CDR3 protein. The repertoire holds roughly 450,000 distinct CDR3 sequences, with less than 25% as singletons.

The sequenced sample was peripheral blood mononuclear cells (PBMCs), obtained when the disease was refractory, from a patient treated with antithyroid drugs. This receptor was taken from a female donor with Graves disease. The gene calls are TRBV20-1 and TRBJ1-1; 10 nucleotides agree with TRBD1. Here the CDR3 DNA reads TGCAGTGCTAGGGAGGACAGGGGGTGGAACACTGAAGCTTTCTTT. Amino acid sequence: CSAREDRGWNTEAFF.